This section outlines one T cell receptor (beta chain) sequence together with its context. Its specificity is unknown. The sample comes from a study of beta chain features in type 1 diabetes. The overall study: Sorted cells examined across all samples numbered approximately 100 million. Study-wide results and limits: Across all four CD4+ subsets, people with type 1 diabetes showed modestly shorter TCRB CDR3s. Patients with type 1 diabetes carried fewer insertions and had more deletions at their VDJ junctions.

Donors contributed one heparinised blood draw apiece, averaging roughly 0.12 L. CD45RO/CCR7/CD25/CD127/CD95/CD27 staining was used to isolate CD4+ naive, central memory, regulatory and stem cell-like memory cells by sorting. The authors reverse transcribed all of the isolated RNA, so sequencing captured expressed TCRB transcripts. The protocol was immunoSEQ multiplex PCR, while the TCRdb copy is restricted to in-frame clones and leaves out a portion. The table has 250,000 or so clones, around 21% seen once. With 5 bases clipped from V and 4 bases from J, the junction kept 6 bases outside the gene matches. Germline V gene lookup returns CDR1 SNHLY and CDR2 FYNNEI. This CDR3 is built from 14 residues.

V usage is TRBV2 and J usage is TRBJ1-1; the match to TRBD1 covers 8 bases. Sequencing was carried out using naive CD4+ T cells from blood. The source of this sequence is a woman in her thirties or forties with type 1 diabetes. The CDR3 reads CASSPTGGSTEAFF. The CDR3 DNA sequence: TGTGCCAGCAGTCCCACAGGGGGTAGCACTGAAGCTTTCTTT.